This T cell receptor (beta chain) was captured in a study of OX40 agonist ivuxolimab in advanced cancers. For context, the study as a whole: Ivuxolimab, which targeted the costimulatory receptor OX40 (CD134), was an agonistic, fully human IgG2 monoclonal antibody. Intravenous ivuxolimab was administered to patients every 2 weeks at six dose levels: 0.01, 0.1, 0.3, 1.5, 3 and 10 mg/kg. Of the roughly 51 dose-escalation patients, hepatocellular carcinoma was present in about 20, melanoma in approximately 15, renal cell carcinoma in 9 and head and neck cancer in 9. The dose-escalation cohort was about 86% male with a mean age of roughly 60 years, ranging from 23 to 79. Patients were allowed to have had prior anti-PD-1, anti-PD-L1 or anti-CTLA-4 therapy, and roughly 40% of the dose-escalation patients had previously received checkpoint inhibitors. Partial responses occurred in three dose-escalation patients: two with cutaneous melanoma and one with hepatocellular carcinoma. The point of sequencing TCRbeta in the periphery was to test whether ivuxolimab changed TCR sequence diversity and drove clonal T-cell expansion. The paper covers the monotherapy dose-escalation part of the phase I ivuxolimab trial, which included N of about 51 patients. Overall study outcomes, separate from this receptor: In partial responders in the 0.1-3.0 mg/kg groups, normalized peripheral clonal expansion was found to be among the lowest, especially among CD8+ T cells. Clonal expansion of both CD4+ and CD8+ blood T cells was observed from baseline to week 6 at doses 0.1 to 3.0 mg/kg. After ivuxolimab, CD8+ T cells had more expanded clones than CD4+ T cells on average. The antigen specificity of the clonally expanded peripheral T cells was not determined. Low levels of normalized T-cell clonal expansion were also shown by some nonresponding patients.

Including cysteine and phenylalanine, the CDR3 has 15 amino acids. The DNA shown is the 45-base CDR3, in frame from base 1. In the germline V gene, CDR1 corresponds to MGHDK and CDR2 to SYGVNS. V is reduced by 1 base and J by 5 bases, leaving a spacing of 12 bases between them. Genomic DNA was extracted from sorted cells for sequencing of the TCRbeta CDR3 region. The immunoSEQ Assay was used for sequencing of TCRbeta CDR3 regions. What TCRdb holds here is the immuneACCESS table cut down to in-frame rearrangements. Part of the clones is not present; checked against another copy, under half of the missing clones reflect an unresolved V gene, and the others are unexplained. This sample holds 65,000 to 85,000 clones; 65% to 90% were observed only once. The top ten clones comprise around 2.9% of the sample. The trial excluded patients who had a history of autoimmune disease or were on systemic immunosuppression. Peripheral blood for TCR sequencing was drawn from every dose cohort at baseline, at cycle 4 day 1 and at cycle 7 day 1. The samples were drawn from a first-in-human, open-label, multicenter phase I dose-escalation trial of ivuxolimab. Adults with locally advanced or metastatic melanoma, renal cell carcinoma, hepatocellular carcinoma or head and neck squamous cell carcinoma were enrolled in the trial. CD4+ and CD8+ T cells were sorted separately from peripheral blood before TCR sequencing.

This clone was observed a single time. Its target antigen remains unknown. One base away there is no much larger clone; base qualities are not given. The sample was CD4+ or CD8+ T cells sorted from blood, taken in a trial of the OX40 agonist ivuxolimab. Here the chain combines TRBV25-1 and TRBJ1-5; perhaps TRBD1 is the D gene, with 6 bases matching. The TCR was taken from an adult with an advanced solid tumor such as melanoma, head and neck, liver or kidney cancer. The CDR3 reads as follows: CASSELGGGHQPQHF. The DNA reads as follows: TGTGCCAGCAGTGAATTAGGGGGGGGGCATCAGCCCCAGCATTTT.